The 16 T cell receptor beta chains listed next were all sequenced from one sample in a study of T-cell memory formation after mild COVID-19. Each CDR3 protein is one row after TCRdb ran MiXCR on the 5' RACE reads. The sample yields 240,000 or so distinct CDR3 sequences, 8% to 9.5% seen once. The sequenced material came from PBMCs or a T cell subset sorted from them (not recorded which). These receptors originate from a man between 18 and 29 years old who had mild COVID-19 (a few samples of this study predate the infection). Cell type and time point are not known.

This clonotype was counted at least ten times. The chain carries TRBV20-1 and TRBJ2-7; a weak D match, TRBD1 (5 bases). V was clipped by 1 base and J by 2 bases, with 12 bases between them. This CDR3 region has 14 residues. Per germline, CDR1 DFQATT and CDR2 SNEGSKA (reference sequence). The CDR3 DNA sequence: TGCAGTGCTAGAGGCCTGACAGTCACCTACGAGCAGTACTTC. Its protein is CSARGLTVTYEQYF.

This clonotype was seen many times. Here the CDR3 reads CASIMSPRETQYF. Written as DNA, the CDR3 is TGTGCCAGCATCATGAGTCCGAGAGAGACCCAGTACTTC. This chain uses TRBV5-5 with TRBJ2-5; no reliable D call. The CDR3 extends over 13 amino acids. Per the germline V gene, CDR1 is SGHKS and CDR2 is YYEKEE (reference sequence). The V and J ends lost 6 bases and 4 bases respectively, with 13 bases between them.

The J gene is TRBJ2-5, the V gene TRBV7-2; D call uncertain. CDR1 is SGHTA, CDR2 FQGNSA, per germline. Trimming shortened V by 2 bases and J by 0 bases, and 13 bases separated the two germline ends. The CDR3 loop spans 16 amino acids. CDR3 DNA sequence: TGTGCCAGCAGCTTACGAAACAGCCGATACCAAGAGACCCAGTACTTC. Its protein is CASSLRNSRYQETQYF.

This clonotype was detected only a few times. The rearrangement uses TRBV10-3 and TRBJ2-1; tentatively, D is TRBD1 (6 bases). V lost 2 bases, J lost 7 bases, and 12 bases lay in between. Per the germline V gene, CDR1 is ENHRY and CDR2 is SYGVKD. CDR3 length: 14 amino acids. The CDR3 nucleotides read TGTGCCATCAGTGAGCCTGGACAGTTAAATGAGCAGTTCTTC. Translating gives CAISEPGQLNEQFF.

The sample holds many counts of this clonotype. The chain joins TRBV20-1 to TRBJ2-4; D perhaps matches TRBD2 (6 bases). Trimming pared 5 bases from V and 0 bases from J, leaving 14 bases between. The CDR3 runs to 15 residues. Germline V gives CDR1 DFQATT, CDR2 SNEGSKA (reference sequence). In nucleotides, the CDR3 is TGCAGTGCTCCACCCGGGGGACTAGCCAAAAACATTCAGTACTTC. Translated: CSAPPGGLAKNIQYF.

This clonotype was seen more than once but under ten times. The CDR3 DNA reads as TGCAGTGCTCGACGGGGCGGTCAGCCCCAGCATTTT. Its protein product is CSARRGGQPQHF. The J gene is TRBJ1-5, the V gene TRBV20-1; D may be TRBD1 (5 bases). Germline CDR1 is DFQATT and CDR2 is SNEGSKA (reference sequence). V gave up 5 bases and J gave up 6 bases, with 11 bases separating them. The CDR3 sequence is 12 residues long.

This chain connects TRBV7-6 to TRBJ2-7, with D perhaps TRBD2 (5 bases). Germline V CDR1 and CDR2: SGHVS, FNYEAQ. V was clipped by 5 bases and J by 1 base, with 15 bases between them. The CDR3 spans 15 residues. The CDR3 DNA follows: TGTGCCAGCAGCCCCGGGCCCACGGGGTCCTACGAGCAGTACTTC. Translating gives CASSPGPTGSYEQYF.

This sequence joins TRBV29-1 and TRBJ1-1; the D is unclear. CDR1 SQVTM and CDR2 ANQGSEA come from the germline V gene. Trimming took off 5 bases at V and 4 bases at J, with 8 bases between the two ends. The CDR3 sequence is 11 residues long. DNA of the CDR3: TGCAGCGTTTCACCGGGCACTGAAGCTTTCTTT. It codes for CSVSPGTEAFF. Together with reference TRBV29-1 and TRBJ1-1, the CDR3 gives the full variable domain: SAVISQKPSRDICQRGTSLTIQCQVDSQVTMMFWYRQQPGQSLTLIATANQGSEATYESGFVIDKFPISRPNLTFSTLTVSNMSPEDSSIYLCSVSPGTEAFFGQGTRLTVV.

The gene calls are TRBV12-3 or TRBV12-4 and TRBJ2-1; tentative D call: TRBD2 (6 bases). V was clipped by 10 bases and J by 4 bases, with 20 bases between them. The CDR3 is 15 amino acids. In DNA form, the CDR3 reads TGTGCCACCACCGGCGGGGCAGGAGGATACAATGAGCAGTTCTTC. Its protein product is CATTGGAGGYNEQFF.

V and J are TRBV4-1 and TRBJ1-1, with D possibly being TRBD1 (6 bases). The V and J ends lost 0 bases and 0 bases respectively, with 11 bases between them. Germline-derived CDR1 and CDR2 are MGHRA and YSYEKL. This CDR3 is 16 amino acids long. The CDR3 loop reads CASSQEAGGMNTEAFF. The CDR3 nucleotides are TGCGCCAGCAGCCAAGAGGCGGGGGGCATGAACACTGAAGCTTTCTTT.

The chain employs TRBV7-2 and TRBJ2-3; 12 bases match TRBD1. The CDR3 runs 16 residues. Germline V gene lookup returns CDR1 SGHTA and CDR2 FQGNSA. V trimming: 5 bases; J trimming: 2 bases; junction bases outside the gene matches: 5. The CDR3 loop reads CASSLGQGAYTDTQYF. CDR3 DNA sequence: TGTGCCAGCAGCCTGGGACAGGGGGCTTACACAGATACGCAGTATTTT.

The V and J genes are TRBV7-9 and TRBJ2-1; 12 nucleotides align to TRBD2. Trimming removed 4 bases from V and 1 base from J; junction bases left unmatched: 8. Per germline, CDR1 SEHNR and CDR2 FQNEAQ (reference sequence). The CDR3 runs to 18 residues. The DNA for the CDR3 is TGTGCCAGCAGCTCCTCTAGCGGGGGGGCCACGTCCTACAATGAGCAGTTCTTC. It specifies CASSSSSGGATSYNEQFF.

Only a few counts were recorded for this clonotype. The CDR3 spells CASSFRGRGQPQHF. CDR3 sequence (DNA): TGTGCCAGCAGTTTTCGGGGAAGAGGTCAGCCCCAGCATTTT. The rearrangement joins TRBV12-3 or TRBV12-4 to TRBJ1-5; D is uncertain. The CDR3 has 14 residues. The V end was cut by 3 bases, the J end by 6 bases, with 12 bases between.

This clonotype occurred a few times. V and J are TRBV6-5 and TRBJ2-7; D is unresolved. The CDR3 is 14 residues long. V was pared by 7 bases and J by 2 bases, with 15 bases between. Germline CDR1 MNHEY, CDR2 SVGAGI. The CDR3 DNA sequence: TGTGCCAGCAAAACGACGTGGGGAACCTACGAGCAGTACGTC. It translates to CASKTTWGTYEQYV.

The chain has TRBV5-1 and TRBJ1-1, with TRBD1 matching over 9 bases. The germline gives CDR1 SGHRS, CDR2 YFSETQ. The CDR3 runs 14 residues. The junction had 10 bases not matched to a gene; V was cut back by 3 bases and J by 10 bases. Here the CDR3 reads CASSSGQGERGAFF. The CDR3 coding sequence is TGCGCCAGCAGCTCGGGACAGGGTGAGAGGGGAGCTTTCTTT.

This clonotype was counted only a few times. This sequence joins TRBV5-4 and TRBJ2-7; 7 bases fit TRBD1. V dropped 4 bases and J dropped 5; count of bases not matched to a gene: 3. Germline V gives CDR1 SGHNT, CDR2 YYREEE (reference sequence). The CDR3 contains 12 residues. CDR3 in amino acids: CASSRDRDEQYV. CDR3 nucleotide sequence: TGTGCCAGCAGCAGAGACAGGGACGAGCAGTACGTC.